A selection of T cell receptor beta chains follows, all from one sample in a study of blood T cells in healthy people across ages. TCRdb reprocessed the 5' RACE reads via MiXCR and lists one record per CDR3 protein. The sample shows some 890,000 distinct CDR3 sequences, 25% to 35% of them seen only once. The same data also contributed to another study, on T cells of mothers and their children.

Specimen: blood. These TCRs come from a woman aged 40 to 49 in good health. CDR3s include the opening cysteine and the closing phenylalanine or tryptophan. Fields, in order: V gene, clone size, D gene, J gene, CDR3 protein, CDR3 DNA. The D gene is left open where the match is weak. Clone size appears in some rows only: once, few, many, or a class for an expanded clone.

v_gene: TRBV24-1; abundance: few; d_gene: NA; j_gene: TRBJ2-1; CDR3aa: CATSDFTGGTYNEQFF; CDR3nt: TGTGCCACCAGTGATTTCACCGGGGGTACCTACAATGAGCAGTTCTTC
v_gene: TRBV5-1; abundance: many; d_gene: TRBD1; j_gene: TRBJ2-5; CDR3aa: CASSTGQGLQETQYF; CDR3nt: TGCGCCAGCAGCACCGGACAGGGCCTTCAAGAGACCCAGTACTTC
v_gene: TRBV5-1; abundance: once; d_gene: NA; j_gene: TRBJ2-1; CDR3aa: CASSFQGVQDNEQFF; CDR3nt: TGCGCCAGCAGCTTTCAGGGAGTGCAAGACAATGAGCAGTTCTTC
v_gene: TRBV7-8; abundance: few; d_gene: TRBD1; j_gene: TRBJ2-7; CDR3aa: CASRETGHEQYF; CDR3nt: TGTGCCAGCAGGGAGACAGGGCACGAGCAGTACTTC
v_gene: TRBV20-1; abundance: few; d_gene: NA; j_gene: TRBJ1-2; CDR3aa: CSASPTGYGYTF; CDR3nt: TGCAGTGCTAGTCCAACAGGCTATGGCTACACCTTC
v_gene: TRBV7-2; abundance: many; d_gene: TRBD2; j_gene: TRBJ2-1; CDR3aa: CASSPRTSGGYNEQFF; CDR3nt: TGTGCCAGCAGCCCGAGGACTAGCGGGGGCTACAATGAGCAGTTCTTC
v_gene: TRBV20-1; abundance: few; d_gene: NA; j_gene: TRBJ2-7; CDR3aa: CSAIPGQFYEQYF; CDR3nt: TGCAGTGCTATTCCCGGACAGTTCTACGAGCAGTACTTC
v_gene: TRBV27; abundance: NA; d_gene: TRBD2; j_gene: TRBJ2-3; CDR3aa: CASRVTSGVGTDTQYF; CDR3nt: TGTGCCAGCAGGGTGACTAGCGGGGTAGGGACAGATACGCAGTATTTT
v_gene: TRBV2; abundance: NA; d_gene: NA; j_gene: TRBJ1-1; CDR3aa: CASSEVRGGTEAFF; CDR3nt: TGTGCCAGCAGTGAAGTAAGAGGGGGCACTGAAGCTTTCTTT
v_gene: TRBV12-3/TRBV12-4; abundance: once; d_gene: NA; j_gene: TRBJ1-5; CDR3aa: CASSCKEGNQPQHF; CDR3nt: TGTGCCAGCAGTTGCAAAGAAGGCAATCAGCCCCAGCATTTT
v_gene: TRBV12-3/TRBV12-4; abundance: NA; d_gene: NA; j_gene: TRBJ2-5; CDR3aa: CAGSLLQKGFQETQYF; CDR3nt: TGTGCCGGCAGCCTCCTCCAAAAGGGATTCCAAGAGACCCAGTACTTC
v_gene: TRBV20-1; abundance: many; d_gene: NA; j_gene: TRBJ1-2; CDR3aa: CSAPRRRLNYGYTF; CDR3nt: TGCAGTGCCCCACGCCGGAGACTTAACTATGGCTACACCTTC
v_gene: TRBV7-8; abundance: few; d_gene: TRBD1; j_gene: TRBJ2-7; CDR3aa: CASSFGTGGSHEQYF; CDR3nt: TGTGCCAGCAGCTTCGGGACAGGGGGCTCTCACGAGCAGTACTTC
v_gene: TRBV28; abundance: few; d_gene: NA; j_gene: TRBJ2-5; CDR3aa: CASLQGTQETQYF; CDR3nt: TGTGCCAGCCTACAGGGTACGCAAGAGACCCAGTACTTC
v_gene: TRBV5-5; abundance: few; d_gene: NA; j_gene: TRBJ2-1; CDR3aa: CASSAYGDSNEQFF; CDR3nt: TGTGCCAGCAGCGCCTATGGAGATTCGAATGAGCAGTTCTTC
v_gene: TRBV20-1; abundance: few; d_gene: TRBD1; j_gene: TRBJ2-5; CDR3aa: CSARDATGGMETQYF; CDR3nt: TGCAGTGCTAGAGACGCGACAGGGGGCATGGAGACCCAGTACTTC
v_gene: TRBV7-8; abundance: many; d_gene: TRBD1; j_gene: TRBJ2-5; CDR3aa: CASSATGGRETQYF; CDR3nt: TGTGCCAGCAGCGCGACAGGGGGCAGGGAGACCCAGTACTTC
v_gene: TRBV29-1; abundance: few; d_gene: TRBD2; j_gene: TRBJ2-5; CDR3aa: CSVVGLAGTSETQYF; CDR3nt: TGCAGCGTTGTTGGGCTAGCGGGGACCTCGGAGACCCAGTACTTC
v_gene: TRBV29-1; abundance: NA; d_gene: NA; j_gene: TRBJ1-1; CDR3aa: CSVGWGNTEAFF; CDR3nt: TGCAGCGTTGGATGGGGGAACACTGAAGCTTTCTTT
v_gene: TRBV11-2; abundance: NA; d_gene: NA; j_gene: TRBJ1-1; CDR3aa: CASSLDGGLVYTEAFF; CDR3nt: TGTGCCAGCAGCTTAGACGGGGGGCTAGTGTACACTGAAGCTTTCTTT
v_gene: TRBV7-2; abundance: NA; d_gene: TRBD1; j_gene: TRBJ2-1; CDR3aa: CASSLEPFRGNDEQFF; CDR3nt: TGTGCCAGCAGCTTAGAGCCCTTCAGGGGGAACGATGAGCAGTTCTTC
v_gene: TRBV6-1; abundance: NA; d_gene: NA; j_gene: TRBJ1-1; CDR3aa: CASGTPGAGTEAFF; CDR3nt: TGTGCCAGCGGCACTCCGGGGGCCGGGACTGAAGCTTTCTTT
v_gene: TRBV2; abundance: NA; d_gene: TRBD1; j_gene: TRBJ2-1; CDR3aa: CASSRDSLRSYNEQFF; CDR3nt: TGTGCCAGCAGTCGGGACAGCCTTCGATCCTACAATGAGCAGTTCTTC
v_gene: TRBV7-9; abundance: NA; d_gene: NA; j_gene: TRBJ2-5; CDR3aa: CASSSTRLDQETQYF; CDR3nt: TGTGCCAGCAGCTCAACCAGACTGGATCAAGAGACCCAGTACTTC
v_gene: TRBV5-1; abundance: NA; d_gene: NA; j_gene: TRBJ2-3; CDR3aa: CASSAGLGAGADTQYF; CDR3nt: TGCGCCAGCAGCGCGGGCCTGGGGGCGGGGGCAGATACGCAGTATTTT
v_gene: TRBV7-2; abundance: few; d_gene: NA; j_gene: TRBJ2-1; CDR3aa: CASTPRGLREQFF; CDR3nt: TGTGCCAGCACACCCCGCGGACTTAGGGAGCAGTTCTTC
v_gene: TRBV7-2; abundance: NA; d_gene: TRBD2; j_gene: TRBJ2-3; CDR3aa: CASSLVSSGGQDTQYF; CDR3nt: TGTGCCAGCAGCTTAGTATCCAGCGGGGGGCAAGATACGCAGTATTTT
v_gene: TRBV20-1; abundance: NA; d_gene: NA; j_gene: TRBJ1-5; CDR3aa: CSAGDSQGQVYQPQHF; CDR3nt: TGCAGTGCTGGAGATTCCCAGGGCCAGGTGTATCAGCCCCAGCATTTT
v_gene: TRBV29-1; abundance: many; d_gene: TRBD2; j_gene: TRBJ2-7; CDR3aa: CSVVGGVRDPYEQYF; CDR3nt: TGCAGCGTTGTGGGGGGGGTGAGGGACCCCTACGAGCAGTACTTC
v_gene: TRBV12-3/TRBV12-4; abundance: few; d_gene: NA; j_gene: TRBJ1-2; CDR3aa: CASRTGRGGYGYTF; CDR3nt: TGTGCCAGCAGGACGGGGCGGGGAGGGTATGGCTACACCTTC
v_gene: TRBV28; abundance: NA; d_gene: NA; j_gene: TRBJ1-5; CDR3aa: CASTSPGAGASNQPQHF; CDR3nt: TGTGCCAGCACTTCTCCTGGGGCAGGGGCGTCGAATCAGCCCCAGCATTTT
v_gene: TRBV20-1; abundance: few; d_gene: NA; j_gene: TRBJ2-5; CDR3aa: CSARDRFGLETQYF; CDR3nt: TGCAGTGCTAGAGACAGGTTTGGGTTAGAGACCCAGTACTTC
v_gene: TRBV19; abundance: NA; d_gene: NA; j_gene: TRBJ1-2; CDR3aa: CASSIRGGDGYTF; CDR3nt: TGTGCCAGTAGTATTAGAGGGGGGGACGGCTACACCTTC
v_gene: TRBV28; abundance: NA; d_gene: NA; j_gene: TRBJ1-2; CDR3aa: CASSSSRTEPKSYTF; CDR3nt: TGTGCCAGCAGTTCTTCCCGGACAGAACCTAAATCCTACACCTTC
v_gene: TRBV5-1; abundance: few; d_gene: TRBD1; j_gene: TRBJ2-7; CDR3aa: CASSLDAEGQGSLYEQYF; CDR3nt: TGCGCCAGCAGCTTGGATGCCGAGGGACAGGGGTCACTCTACGAGCAGTACTTC
v_gene: TRBV6-2/TRBV6-3; abundance: NA; d_gene: NA; j_gene: TRBJ1-5; CDR3aa: CASSSTSSQPQHF; CDR3nt: TGTGCCAGCAGTTCCACATCGTCTCAGCCCCAGCATTTT
v_gene: TRBV29-1; abundance: NA; d_gene: NA; j_gene: TRBJ2-5; CDR3aa: CSVAPGKETQYF; CDR3nt: TGCAGCGTTGCCCCGGGGAAAGAGACCCAGTACTTC
v_gene: TRBV29-1; abundance: NA; d_gene: TRBD2; j_gene: TRBJ2-5; CDR3aa: CSVGSGATDNEQYF; CDR3nt: TGCAGCGTTGGGAGCGGGGCCACGGACAATGAGCAGTACTTC
v_gene: TRBV7-8; abundance: NA; d_gene: NA; j_gene: TRBJ2-5; CDR3aa: CASSLVLGFGETRYF; CDR3nt: TGTGCCAGCAGCTTAGTCTTGGGGTTCGGCGAGACCCGGTACTTC
v_gene: TRBV4-3; abundance: many; d_gene: TRBD2; j_gene: TRBJ2-3; CDR3aa: CASSQDMTSGTQYF; CDR3nt: TGCGCCAGCAGCCAAGATATGACTAGCGGGACGCAGTATTTT
v_gene: TRBV20-1; abundance: NA; d_gene: TRBD2; j_gene: TRBJ2-4; CDR3aa: CSARLRGGGKNIQYF; CDR3nt: TGCAGTGCTAGACTGCGGGGGGGCGGCAAAAACATTCAGTACTTC
v_gene: TRBV7-2; abundance: NA; d_gene: NA; j_gene: TRBJ1-2; CDR3aa: CASSPDAGPGYGYTF; CDR3nt: TGTGCCAGCAGCCCCGATGCAGGGCCCGGGTATGGCTACACCTTC
v_gene: TRBV14; abundance: many; d_gene: NA; j_gene: TRBJ1-1; CDR3aa: CASSRRHQNTEAFF; CDR3nt: TGTGCCAGCAGCCGGAGACACCAGAACACTGAAGCTTTCTTT
v_gene: TRBV6-2/TRBV6-3; abundance: NA; d_gene: NA; j_gene: TRBJ2-7; CDR3aa: CASRPRLHSYEQYF; CDR3nt: TGTGCCAGCAGACCTCGACTTCACTCCTACGAGCAGTACTTC
v_gene: TRBV7-6; abundance: many; d_gene: NA; j_gene: TRBJ2-6; CDR3aa: CASSRGFSGANVLTF; CDR3nt: TGTGCCAGCAGCCGGGGCTTCTCTGGGGCCAACGTCCTGACTTTC